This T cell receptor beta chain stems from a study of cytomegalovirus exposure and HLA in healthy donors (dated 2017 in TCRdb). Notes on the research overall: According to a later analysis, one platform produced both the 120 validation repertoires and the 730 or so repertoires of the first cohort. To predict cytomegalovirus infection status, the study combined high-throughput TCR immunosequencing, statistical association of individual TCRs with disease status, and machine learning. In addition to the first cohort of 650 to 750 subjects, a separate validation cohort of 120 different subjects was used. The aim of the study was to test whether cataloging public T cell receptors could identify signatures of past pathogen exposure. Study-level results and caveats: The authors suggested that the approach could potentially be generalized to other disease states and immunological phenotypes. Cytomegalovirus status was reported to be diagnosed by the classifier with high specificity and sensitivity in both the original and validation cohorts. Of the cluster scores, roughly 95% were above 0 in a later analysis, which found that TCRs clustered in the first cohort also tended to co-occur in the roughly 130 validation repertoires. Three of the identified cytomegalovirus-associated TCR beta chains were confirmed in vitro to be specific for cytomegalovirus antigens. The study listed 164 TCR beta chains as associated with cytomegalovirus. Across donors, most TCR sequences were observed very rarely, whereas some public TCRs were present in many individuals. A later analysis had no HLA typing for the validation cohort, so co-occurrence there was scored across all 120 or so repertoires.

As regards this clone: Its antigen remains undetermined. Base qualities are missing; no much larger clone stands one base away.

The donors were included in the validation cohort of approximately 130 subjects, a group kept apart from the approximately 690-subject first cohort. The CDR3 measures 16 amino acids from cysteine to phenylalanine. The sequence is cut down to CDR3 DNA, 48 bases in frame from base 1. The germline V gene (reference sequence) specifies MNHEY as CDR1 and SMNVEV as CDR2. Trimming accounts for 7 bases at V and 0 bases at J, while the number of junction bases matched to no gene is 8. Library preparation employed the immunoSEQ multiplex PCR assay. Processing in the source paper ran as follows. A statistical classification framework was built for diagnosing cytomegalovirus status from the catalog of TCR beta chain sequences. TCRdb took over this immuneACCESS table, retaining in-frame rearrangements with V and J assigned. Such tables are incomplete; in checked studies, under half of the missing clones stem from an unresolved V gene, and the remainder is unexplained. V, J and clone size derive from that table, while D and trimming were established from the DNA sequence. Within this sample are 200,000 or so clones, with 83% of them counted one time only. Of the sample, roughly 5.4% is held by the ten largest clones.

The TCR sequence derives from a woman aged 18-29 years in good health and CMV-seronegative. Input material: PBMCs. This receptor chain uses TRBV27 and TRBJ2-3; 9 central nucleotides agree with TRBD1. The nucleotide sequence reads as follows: TGTGCCAGCACAAAACGGGGACAGGGTAGCACAGATACGCAGTATTTT. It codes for CASTKRGQGSTDTQYF.